These 22 T cell receptor beta chains were all obtained from the same sample, sequenced in a study of breast tumors, draining lymph nodes, adjacent tissues. TCRdb recomputed calls from the multiplex PCR reads with MiXCR, one row per CDR3 protein. The sample shows approximately 60,000 distinct CDR3 sequences, approximately 57% of them seen only once. The specimen was breast tumor tissue. Receptors were obtained from a female donor with breast cancer. Some clones in this sample may be carry-over from other donors' samples.

The V gene is TRBV27, the J gene TRBJ1-6; 9 nucleotides agree with TRBD1. This CDR3 has 23 amino acids. CDR1 MNHEY and CDR2 SMNVEV come from the germline V gene (reference sequence). The V segment lost 5 bases and the J segment 0 bases; nucleotides outside the gene matches: 23. This CDR3 reads CASSLRTSRDRAQLSSYNSPLHF. The DNA of the CDR3 is TGTGCCAGCAGTCTACGCACTTCCCGGGACAGGGCTCAACTAAGCTCCTATAATTCACCCCTCCACTTT.

Comments on this clonotype: The CDR3 ends on some other residue instead of the conserved phenylalanine or tryptophan, so this is likely a read error. The DNA is omitted, as the CDR3 cannot be located on it reliably, and the CDR3 follows TCRdb's listing. The rearrangement uses TRBV19 and TRBJ1-6; the table gives TRBD1 as D, unverified against the DNA. From germline, CDR1 is LNHDA and CDR2 SQIVND (reference sequence). The CDR3 is made up of 13 amino acids, end residues included. CDR3 sequence: CASSLWGHLTPNS.

The chain combines TRBV19 with TRBJ1-2, with D tentatively TRBD1 (6 bases). Trimming left V 5 bases short and J 2 bases short, with 15 bases between. The CDR3 runs to 15 residues. Germline loops: CDR1 LNHDA, CDR2 SQIVND (reference sequence). The CDR3 protein is CASSLQGALNYGYTF. DNA of the CDR3: TGTGCCAGTAGTCTACAGGGCGCCCTAAACTATGGCTACACCTTC.

This chain connects TRBV19 to TRBJ1-6; D is unclear. The germline gives CDR1 LNHDA, CDR2 SQIVND (reference sequence). The CDR3 totals 14 residues. Trimming removed 4 bases from V and 5 bases from J, with 9 bases in between. DNA of the CDR3: TGTGCCAGTAGTAATATGGGCAATAATTCACCCCTCCACTTT. Encoded protein: CASSNMGNNSPLHF.

The rearrangement uses TRBV19 and TRBJ1-5, with TRBD1 matching 9 bases. Germline CDR1 is LNHDA and CDR2 is SQIVND (reference sequence). With 10 bases clipped from V and 7 bases from J, the junction kept 8 bases outside the gene matches. The CDR3 runs 13 residues. CDR3: CATQRDRAQPQHF. CDR3 nucleotides: TGTGCCACCCAGAGGGACAGGGCCCAGCCCCAGCATTTT.

The chain recombines TRBV12-3 or TRBV12-4 with TRBJ2-7; D not resolved. The CDR3 contains 11 residues. With 3 bases removed from V and 12 bases from J, the gap between germline ends came to 12 bases. The CDR3 coding sequence is TGTGCCAGCAGTTTTGGGCAGACGTCGTACTTC. Residues: CASSFGQTSYF.

A few counts support this clonotype. A read error may explain this, as a much larger clone is one base away. The gene calls are TRBV20-1 and TRBJ2-3, with TRBD2 matching over 11 bases. Losses at the gene ends were 6 bases for V and 8 bases for J; bases not matched to a gene: 10. Germline-derived CDR1 and CDR2 are DFQATT and SNEGSKA (reference sequence). The CDR3 is made up of 14 amino acids. The CDR3 nucleotides are TGCAGTGCCCCGACTAGCGGGGTCTCAGCTACGCAGTATTTT. It is translated as CSAPTSGVSATQYF.

There are many counts of this clonotype. V usage is TRBV9 and J usage is TRBJ1-1, with D unresolved. Germline CDR1 is SGDLS and CDR2 is YYNGEE. The V gene lost 0 bases and the J gene lost 8 bases, with 11 bases spanning the gap. CDR3 length: 13 residues. The CDR3, as DNA: TGTGCCAGCAGCGTAGCTTCGGGAGGGGAAGCTTTCTTT. Protein product: CASSVASGGEAFF. Based on the CDR3 plus reference TRBV9 and TRBJ1-1, the full variable domain is DSGVTQTPKHLITATGQRVTLRCSPRSGDLSVYWYQQSLDQGLQFLIQYYNGEERAKGNILERFSAQQFPDLHSELNLSSLELGDSALYFCASSVASGGEAFFGQGTRLTVV.

This clonotype was detected ten times or more. This chain joins TRBV4-1 and TRBJ1-5, with 8 bases lining up with TRBD1. V shed 0 bases and J 0 bases; nucleotides not matched to a gene: 7. The CDR3 has 18 amino acids. The germline V gene has CDR1 MGHRA and CDR2 YSYEKL. The CDR3 DNA sequence: TGCGCCAGCAGCCAAGAATGGACAGGGACTTATAGCAATCAGCCCCAGCATTTT. As protein: CASSQEWTGTYSNQPQHF.

This clonotype was seen once. The DNA of the CDR3 is TGTGCCAGCACCATACAGGGAATCAACTATGGCTACACCTTC. The encoded protein is CASTIQGINYGYTF. The V call is TRBV12-3 or TRBV12-4, the J call TRBJ1-2, with D possibly being TRBD1 (6 bases). This CDR3 contains 14 residues. Trimming removed 7 bases from V and 2 bases from J, with 14 bases in between.

This clonotype showed up many times. The V gene is TRBV19, the J gene TRBJ1-5, with 7 bases lining up with TRBD1. The CDR3 sequence is 14 residues long. The ends lost 6 bases at V and 0 bases at J; junction bases unmatched: 2. The germline V gene encodes CDR1 LNHDA and CDR2 SQIVND (reference sequence). CDR3 sequence reads: CASSTGVSNQPQHF. CDR3 sequence (DNA): TGTGCCAGTAGCACAGGGGTTAGCAATCAGCCCCAGCATTTT.

This sequence joins TRBV5-4 and TRBJ1-2; 7 bases line up with TRBD1. In germline, CDR1 is SGHNT, CDR2 YYREEE (reference sequence). The CDR3 has 15 residues. V trimming: 4 bases; J trimming: 1 base; junction bases outside the gene matches: 7. CDR3 sequence reads: CASSDGQVINYGYTF. As DNA, the CDR3 is TGTGCCAGCAGCGACGGACAGGTGATTAACTATGGCTACACCTTC.

This clonotype has just one count. The V gene is TRBV6-2 or TRBV6-3, the J gene TRBJ2-1, with D unclear. Trimming pared 5 bases from V and 13 bases from J, leaving 18 bases between. The CDR3 has 13 residues. Germline V CDR1 and CDR2: MNHEY, SVGEGT. CDR3 sequence reads: CASSRTGSIRQFF. CDR3 in DNA: TGTGCCAGCAGTCGAACCGGGTCAATTCGTCAGTTCTTC.

This clonotype was observed at least ten times. The chain employs TRBV9 and TRBJ1-1, with unresolved D. Trimming took off 0 bases at V and 3 bases at J, with 9 bases between the two ends. CDR1 SGDLS and CDR2 YYNGEE come from the germline V gene. This CDR3 spans 14 amino acids. CDR3 sequence reads: CASSVGWQYTEAFF. CDR3 coding DNA: TGTGCCAGCAGCGTAGGATGGCAGTACACTGAAGCTTTCTTT.

The chain combines TRBV7-2 with TRBJ1-2; the D gene is possibly TRBD1 (5 bases). Trimming pared 0 bases from V and 2 bases from J, leaving 10 bases between. CDR1 and CDR2 from the germline V gene are SGHTA and FQGNSA. The CDR3 loop spans 15 amino acids. The CDR3 protein is CASSLAGLFNYGYTF. CDR3 nucleotide sequence: TGTGCCAGCAGCTTAGCGGGACTTTTCAACTATGGCTACACCTTC.

The chain recombines TRBV28 with TRBJ2-2; 7 bases fit TRBD1. This CDR3 comprises 16 residues. V gave up 6 bases and J gave up 2 bases; unmatched junction bases: 9. Germline V CDR1 and CDR2: MDHEN, SYDVKM. The CDR3 sequence is CASRGRTGTNTGELFF. The DNA for the CDR3 is TGTGCCAGCAGAGGTAGGACAGGCACCAACACCGGGGAGCTGTTTTTT.

This clonotype showed up many times. The genes are TRBV10-2 and TRBJ2-3; TRBD2 matches 8 bases. Germline loops: CDR1 WSHSY, CDR2 SAAADI. This CDR3 comprises 15 residues. V gave up 8 bases and J gave up 0 bases; unmatched junction bases: 7. This CDR3 is CASGRGASSTDTQYF. As DNA, the CDR3 is TGCGCCAGCGGGCGGGGGGCCTCAAGCACAGATACGCAGTATTTT.

This clonotype was counted only a few times. Relative to the germline gene, one junction end is altered; a read error may explain this. This sequence joins TRBV7-7 and TRBJ2-1, with 14 nucleotides matching TRBD2. The length of the CDR3 is 16 residues. CDR1 SSHAT and CDR2 FNYEAQ come from the germline V gene (reference sequence). CDR3 loop: CASSPGTSGSYNEQFF. CDR3 sequence (DNA): TGTGCTAGCAGCCCCGGGACTAGCGGGAGCTACAATGAGCAGTTCTTC.

This clonotype was observed many times. The chain uses TRBV7-4 and TRBJ1-6, with D tentatively TRBD1 (5 bases). Germline CDR1 is SGHVT and CDR2 is SQSDAQ. Trimming left V 1 base short and J 9 bases short, with 19 bases between. CDR3 length: 17 residues. CDR3 in DNA: TGTGCCAGCAGCTTAGTCCCAGGGAGGGGACCTGGTTCACCCCTCCACTTT. It yields the protein CASSLVPGRGPGSPLHF.

This clonotype was recorded many times. The chain is built from TRBV2 and TRBJ2-5; D is ambiguous. The CDR3 extends over 13 amino acids. The V end was cut by 4 bases, the J end by 5 bases, with 11 bases between. Germline loops: CDR1 SNHLY, CDR2 FYNNEI. Written as DNA, the CDR3 is TGTGCCAGCAGTGGAAGTGAGTGGGAGACCCAGTACTTC. Its translation: CASSGSEWETQYF.

Notes on this clonotype: It may be a read error: a sequence one base away is much more abundant. The rearrangement uses TRBV6-5 and TRBJ2-1; a weak D match, TRBD2 (5 bases). CDR1 is MNHEY and CDR2 is SVGAGI in the germline V gene. This CDR3 spans 14 amino acids. CDR3 sequence reads: CASRSGGDYSEQFF. For the CDR3, the DNA is TGTGCCAGCAGGTCCGGAGGCGACTACAGTGAGCAGTTCTTC.

This chain links TRBV2 with TRBJ1-4; tentatively, D is TRBD1 (5 bases). Trimming left V 4 bases short and J 5 bases short, with 17 bases between. The CDR3 has 16 residues. CDR1 and CDR2 (germline): SNHLY, FYNNEI. CDR3 sequence (DNA): TGTGCCAGCAGTGGCAGGGCAGGGACCTACAATGAAAAACTGTTTTTT. Its protein product is CASSGRAGTYNEKLFF. The complete variable domain, with remaining parts taken from reference TRBV2 and TRBJ1-4, reads EPEVTQTPSHQVTQMGQEVILRCVPISNHLYFYWYRQILGQKVEFLVSFYNNEISEKSEIFDDQFSVERPDGSNFTLKIRSTKLEDSAMYFCASSGRAGTYNEKLFFGSGTQLSVL.